These 14 T cell receptor beta chains were sequenced from one sample in a study of beta chain features in type 1 diabetes. Of the isolated RNA, all was reverse transcribed, and so the sequenced material was expressed TCRB transcripts. Clones were read by immunoSEQ multiplex PCR, and TCRdb kept only the in-frame ones, dropping some. The data contain 400,000 to 450,000 clones, about 15% of them seen just once; the ten biggest clones take up roughly 0.033%. Material: naive CD4+ T cells from blood. These receptors were collected from a man aged 25-40 years in good health.

The V gene is TRBV7-2, the J gene TRBJ1-3; D remains unclear. Germline CDR1 reads SGHTA; CDR2 reads FQGNSA. V dropped 3 bases and J dropped 0 bases, with 9 bases sitting between them. This CDR3 has 15 residues. This CDR3 is CASSFRASSGNTIYF. In DNA, the CDR3 is TGTGCCAGCAGCTTTCGGGCTAGCTCTGGAAACACCATATATTTT.

The sample holds a few counts of this clone. A much larger clonotype is one base distant, so this may be a read error. Distinct nucleotide sequences in the sample also encode this CDR3. V is TRBV18 and J is TRBJ2-3; D gene ambiguous. Germline CDR1 and CDR2: KGHSH and LQKENI. Trimming stripped 2 bases from V and 6 bases from J, with 3 bases between. The CDR3 totals 11 residues. CDR3 amino acids: CASSPEDTQYF. CDR3 in DNA: TGTGCCAGCTCACCAGAGGATACGCAGTATTTT.

This clone was detected once. This chain connects TRBV6-5 to TRBJ2-3; possible D gene TRBD1, 6 bases. With 9 bases removed from V and 3 bases from J, the gap between germline ends came to 10 bases. The CDR3 covers 12 residues. The germline V gene encodes CDR1 MNHEY and CDR2 SVGAGI. CDR3 DNA sequence: TGTGCCAGTAAACAGGGAACAGATACGCAGTATTTT. Translated, it gives CASKQGTDTQYF.

This rearrangement joins TRBV10-3 to TRBJ1-5; 7 bases line up with TRBD1. Per the germline V gene, CDR1 is ENHRY and CDR2 is SYGVKD. The ends lost 7 bases at V and 1 base at J; junction bases unmatched: 1. The CDR3 is 13 amino acids. As DNA, the CDR3 is TGTGCCATCAAGGGACAGAGCAATCAGCCCCAGCATTTT. This translates into CAIKGQSNQPQHF.

This clone turned up a few times. V gene TRBV5-6 combines with J gene TRBJ2-6, with TRBD2 as a possible D gene (6 bases). Between the trimmed V and J ends, which lost 5 bases and 9 bases, there was a span of 30 bases. The CDR3 contains 19 residues. The germline V gene encodes CDR1 SGHDT and CDR2 YYEEEE. CDR3 nucleotides: TGTGCCAGCAGGACAACCCGGGCAGGCTCCTACCGGAGGGTCAACGTCCTGACTTTC. This gives the protein CASRTTRAGSYRRVNVLTF.

In this sample, this clone turned up a few times. V usage is TRBV5-4 and J usage is TRBJ2-5, with D perhaps TRBD2 (5 bases). The germline V gene has CDR1 SGHNT and CDR2 YYREEE (reference sequence). Trimming took off 3 bases at V and 4 bases at J, with 13 bases between the two ends. This CDR3 is 14 amino acids long. The CDR3 loop is CASSSRGKGETQYF. The CDR3, as DNA: TGTGCCAGCAGCTCTCGGGGAAAAGGAGAGACCCAGTACTTC. Based on the CDR3 plus reference TRBV5-4 and TRBJ2-5, the full variable domain is ETGVTQSPTHLIKTRGQQVTLRCSSQSGHNTVSWYQQALGQGPQFIFQYYREEENGRGNFPPRFSGLQFPNYSSELNVNALELDDSALYLCASSSRGKGETQYFGPGTRLLVL.

This chain links TRBV30 with TRBJ2-7, with 11 bases matching TRBD2. V shed 1 base, J shed 6 bases, and the junction held 8 bases outside the gene matches. The germline gives CDR1 GTSNPN, CDR2 SVGIG (reference sequence). The CDR3 has 15 residues. The CDR3 loop is CAWSAAGLAGGEQYV. The CDR3 coding sequence is TGTGCCTGGAGTGCCGCGGGCCTAGCGGGAGGCGAGCAGTACGTC.

V gene TRBV4-3 combines with J gene TRBJ2-7; no reliable D call. Trimming cost V 1 base and J 2 bases, with 15 bases left between them. This CDR3 contains 16 residues. Per germline, CDR1 LGHNA and CDR2 YSLEER. CDR3 bases: TGCGCCAGCAGCCAAGGTCGGAACAGCGTAACCTACGAGCAGTACTTC. Translation gives CASSQGRNSVTYEQYF.

There are a few counts of this clone. In DNA, the CDR3 is TGTGCCACCAGCAGAGGAGTAGGGTCCAACTACGAGCAGTACGTC. Translating gives CATSRGVGSNYEQYV. V is TRBV15 and J is TRBJ2-7; D remains unclear. CDR1 is LNHNV and CDR2 is YYDKDF in the germline V gene (reference sequence). CDR3 length equals 15 residues. The germline V and J ends were trimmed by 1 base and 3 bases, with 13 bases remaining between them.

The rearrangement uses TRBV7-2 and TRBJ2-3; D is unclear. Trimming pared 2 bases from V and 2 bases from J, leaving 14 bases between. The CDR3 loop spans 16 amino acids. Germline-derived CDR1 and CDR2 are SGHTA and FQGNSA. The CDR3 loop reads CASSLRPGPTTDTQYF. CDR3 nucleotides: TGTGCCAGCAGCTTACGCCCGGGCCCTACCACAGATACGCAGTATTTT.

The chain employs TRBV12-5 and TRBJ1-1; the match to TRBD1 covers 7 bases. Germline V gene lookup returns CDR1 LGHNT and CDR2 FRNRAP. Trimming at V came to 1 base and at J to 8 bases, leaving 7 bases not matched to a gene. The CDR3 totals 14 residues. In DNA, the CDR3 is TGTGCTAGTGGTTTGGCAGGGGGATCTGGCGAAGCTTTCTTT. This codes for CASGLAGGSGEAFF.

This clone was seen a few times. The V gene is TRBV10-3, the J gene TRBJ1-2; a possible D gene is TRBD1 (6 bases). This CDR3 contains 15 residues. The germline gives CDR1 ENHRY, CDR2 SYGVKD. Trimming stripped 0 bases from V and 0 bases from J, with 8 bases between. The CDR3 loop reads CAISESKGANYGYTF. In nucleotides, the CDR3 is TGTGCCATCAGTGAGTCGAAGGGGGCTAACTATGGCTACACCTTC.

The J gene is TRBJ2-1, the V gene TRBV9, with 9 bases lining up with TRBD2. The trim removed 6 bases at V and 2 bases at J, leaving 9 bases unmatched. The CDR3 length is 16 residues. Germline CDR1 SGDLS, CDR2 YYNGEE. The CDR3 is CASTPNAGGPYNEQFF. The CDR3 bases are TGTGCCAGCACCCCTAATGCGGGAGGGCCCTACAATGAGCAGTTCTTC.

This clone was found a few times. The chain uses TRBV5-8 and TRBJ2-5, with TRBD1 as a possible D gene (6 bases). V gave up 6 bases and J gave up 5 bases, with 14 bases separating them. Germline CDR1 is SGHTS and CDR2 is YDEGEE. The CDR3 is 13 amino acids. CDR3 nucleotides: TGTGCCAGCAACCTATGGGGGCTGGAGACCCAGTACTTC. This sequence encodes CASNLWGLETQYF.